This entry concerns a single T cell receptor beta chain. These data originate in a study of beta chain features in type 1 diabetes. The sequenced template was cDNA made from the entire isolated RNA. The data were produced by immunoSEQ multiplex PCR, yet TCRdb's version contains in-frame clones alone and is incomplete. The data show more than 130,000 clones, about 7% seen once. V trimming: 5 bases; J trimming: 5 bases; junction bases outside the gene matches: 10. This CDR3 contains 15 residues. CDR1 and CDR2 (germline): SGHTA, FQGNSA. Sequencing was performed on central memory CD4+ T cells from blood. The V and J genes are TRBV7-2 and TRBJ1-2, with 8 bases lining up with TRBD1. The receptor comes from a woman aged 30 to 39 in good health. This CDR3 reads CASSPHPRQGYGYTF. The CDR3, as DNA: TGTGCCAGCAGCCCCCACCCCCGACAGGGGTATGGCTACACCTTC.